The TCR beta chain under discussion was sequenced for a study of T cells in Graves' hyperthyroidism and ophthalmopathy. The study's findings and limits: The authors' 13 V-J model separated ophthalmopathy from stable hyperthyroidism.

Uncontrolled infection, other autoimmune disease, pregnancy or lactation barred patients from enrollment. Isolation of PBMCs was performed on around 10 ml fresh peripheral blood. The V and J ends lost 1 base and 6 bases respectively, with 11 bases between them. The germline V gene has CDR1 SGHRS and CDR2 YFSETQ. The CDR3 sequence is 13 residues long. As regards this clonotype: Its specificity is unknown.

RNA transcripts were the template for amplifying TCR beta CDR3 regions. First-round RT-PCR targeting the TCR CDR3 was performed with the HTBI primer set. Via MiXCR, TCRdb re-called the multiplex PCR reads, giving one row per CDR3 protein. Found here are about 640,000 distinct CDR3 sequences, roughly 15% of them singletons; the top ten hold around 12%. The V call is TRBV5-1, the J call TRBJ2-7; D is unclear. Specimen: blood. The sequence was obtained from a woman aged 50 to 65 with Graves' ophthalmopathy. The CDR3 sequence is CASSLMSGAEQYF. CDR3 coding DNA: TGCGCCAGCAGCTTGATGTCTGGTGCCGAGCAGTACTTC. Variable domain in full (rest from reference TRBV5-1 and TRBJ2-7): KAGVTQTPRYLIKTRGQQVTLSCSPISGHRSVSWYQQTPGQGLQFLFEYFSETQRNKGNFPGRFSGRQFSNSRSEMNVSTLELGDSALYLCASSLMSGAEQYFGPGTRLTVT.